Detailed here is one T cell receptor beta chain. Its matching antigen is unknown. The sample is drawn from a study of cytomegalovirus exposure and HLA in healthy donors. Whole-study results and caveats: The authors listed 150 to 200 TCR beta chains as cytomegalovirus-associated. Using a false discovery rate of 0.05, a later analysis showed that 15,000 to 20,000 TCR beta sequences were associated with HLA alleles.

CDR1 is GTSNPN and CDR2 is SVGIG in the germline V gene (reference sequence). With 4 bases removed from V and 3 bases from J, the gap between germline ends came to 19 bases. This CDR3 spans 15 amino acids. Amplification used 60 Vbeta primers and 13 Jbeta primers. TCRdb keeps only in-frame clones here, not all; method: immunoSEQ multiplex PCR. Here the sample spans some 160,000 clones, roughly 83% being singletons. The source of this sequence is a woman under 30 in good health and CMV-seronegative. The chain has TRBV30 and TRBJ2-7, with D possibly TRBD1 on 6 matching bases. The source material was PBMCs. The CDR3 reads CAWTPRGGLGYEQYF. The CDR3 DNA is TGTGCCTGGACCCCTCGAGGGGGTCTAGGCTACGAGCAGTACTTC.